Below, one T cell receptor beta chain is given with its context. The data derive from a study of blood T cell repertoires in COVID-19. Across the study: PBMCs, B-cell-depleted T cells, or T cells provided the cDNA or gDNA that made up the material.

After removal of 3 bases from V and 2 bases from J, the junction contained 7 bases not matched to a gene. The CDR3 length is 16 residues. Germline assignment: CDR1 SGHRS and CDR2 YFSETQ. As handled by the study authors: Nucleated cell counts were estimated from reference gene primer amplification. The method was immunoSEQ multiplex PCR; TCRdb's version includes in-frame clones alone and lacks a portion of them. The V and J calls and clone size are taken from that table; D and trimming were inferred from the DNA. The sample has a few hundred thousand clones; approximately 88% are singletons. The J gene is TRBJ1-3, the V gene TRBV5-1; 8 positions agree with TRBD1. This TCR came from a man aged 30 to 39 who had recovered from COVID-19. The sequenced sample was PBMCs or T cells enriched from blood (not recorded which). The CDR3 protein is CASSSGTGDPGNTIYF. The CDR3 DNA reads TGCGCCAGCAGCTCAGGGACAGGCGATCCTGGAAACACCATATATTTT.